Sequencing of this T cell receptor beta chain was carried out in a study of regulatory T cells in long-lasting Graves disease. Overall study: Over-5-year antithyroid drug use with positive TSH receptor antibodies defined persistent Graves' disease in the study.

The time point: persistent/refractory GD, antithyroid drugs over 5 years with positive TRAb. RNA extracted from PBMCs served as the sequencing template. In building TCR beta libraries, iRepertoire HTBI primers were used together with Arm-PCR of CDR3 regions. TCRdb processed the multiplex PCR reads anew with MiXCR; each CDR3 protein has one entry. The sample records hundreds of thousands of distinct CDR3 sequences, around a fifth being singletons. This clonotype was counted many times. This CDR3 has 15 residues. V was pared by 1 base and J by 4 bases, with 13 bases between. Germline CDR1 is MDHEN and CDR2 is SYDVKM.

J is TRBJ1-1 and V is TRBV28; D not resolved. The sample here was peripheral blood mononuclear cells (PBMCs), taken when the disease was refractory, from a patient treated with antithyroid drugs. The receptor comes from a female donor with Graves disease. CDR3 in DNA: TGTGCCAGCAGTTTATTAGGGTCGGGTGGCACTGAAGCTTTCTTT. This gives the protein CASSLLGSGGTEAFF. The whole variable domain, remainder taken from reference TRBV28 and TRBJ1-1, is DVKVTQSSRYLVKRTGEKVFLECVQDMDHENMFWYRQDPGLGLRLIYFSYDVKMKEKGDIPEGYSVSREKKERFSLILESASTNQTSMYLCASSLLGSGGTEAFFGQGTRLTVV.